The 15 T cell receptor beta chains below all came from one sample that was sequenced in a study of regulatory T cells in long-lasting Graves disease. Stated time point: persistent/refractory GD, antithyroid drugs over 5 years with positive TRAb. RNA from PBMCs was the source of the TCR library. Sequencing libraries for TCR beta were prepared with iRepertoire HTBI primers and Arm-PCR of CDR3 regions. One entry per CDR3 protein results from TCRdb running MiXCR on the multiplex PCR reads. The table records roughly 470,000 distinct CDR3 sequences, 20% to 25% of them present only once. The source was peripheral blood mononuclear cells (PBMCs), collected when the disease was refractory, from a patient treated with antithyroid drugs. The receptors were gathered from a female donor with Graves disease.

V and J are TRBV19 and TRBJ2-7, with 7 bases matching TRBD2. The junction had 6 bases not matched to a gene; V was cut back by 5 bases and J by 5 bases. CDR3 size: 13 residues. Germline CDR1 is LNHDA and CDR2 is SQIVND (reference sequence). For the CDR3, the DNA is TGTGCCAGTAGTGTGACTAGCTTCCACGAGCAGTACTTC. As protein: CASSVTSFHEQYF.

This clonotype came up a few times. The chain employs TRBV25-1 and TRBJ2-3, with 9 bases lining up with TRBD2. Germline-derived CDR1 and CDR2 are MGHDK and SYGVNS. The ends lost 4 bases at V and 6 bases at J; junction bases unmatched: 8. The CDR3 runs to 15 residues. CDR3: CASSGRSGSLDTQYF. The DNA for the CDR3 is TGTGCCAGCAGTGGACGTAGCGGGAGTTTGGATACGCAGTATTTT.

The sample holds a few counts of this clonotype. The CDR3 nucleotides read TGCGCCAGCAGCCAAGAACCTACAGGGAGCTCCTACGAGCAGTACTTC. Its protein is CASSQEPTGSSYEQYF. The chain links TRBV4-1 to TRBJ2-7; maybe TRBD1 (6 bases). The CDR3 consists of 16 residues. Trimming shortened V by 0 bases and J by 0 bases, and 12 bases separated the two germline ends. Germline V lookup: CDR1 MGHRA, CDR2 YSYEKL.

The chain joins TRBV27 to TRBJ2-1; no firm D call. The germline V gene has CDR1 MNHEY and CDR2 SMNVEV (reference sequence). Trimming pared 7 bases from V and 2 bases from J, leaving 18 bases between. The CDR3 contains 16 residues. The CDR3 here is CASTLYPGEAYNEQFF. CDR3 DNA: TGTGCCAGCACTCTCTACCCAGGTGAGGCCTACAATGAGCAGTTCTTC.

This clonotype was found a few times. This chain uses TRBV9 with TRBJ2-6; possibly TRBD1 or TRBD2 for D (5 bases each). Trimming cost V 2 bases and J 6 bases, with 21 bases left between them. This CDR3 has 18 amino acids. Germline V gives CDR1 SGDLS, CDR2 YYNGEE. The CDR3 reads CASSVETGRVMLANVLTF. CDR3 bases: TGTGCCAGCAGCGTTGAGACGGGACGGGTAATGCTGGCCAACGTCCTGACTTTC.

The V call is TRBV2, the J call TRBJ2-7; a weak D match, TRBD1 (6 bases). Germline CDR1 SNHLY, CDR2 FYNNEI. The length of the CDR3 is 13 residues. V was clipped by 7 bases and J by 3 bases, with 13 bases between them. The CDR3 loop reads CASKTGSGYEQYF. In nucleotides, the CDR3 is TGTGCCAGCAAAACAGGGTCCGGCTACGAGCAGTACTTC.

This clonotype has just a few counts. This rearrangement joins TRBV20-1 to TRBJ1-1, with D hard to call. CDR1 is DFQATT, CDR2 SNEGSKA, per germline (reference sequence). The CDR3 runs to 12 residues. V shed 4 bases and J shed 1 base, with 7 bases lying between them. CDR3 DNA sequence: TGCAGTGCTACATCCCAGAACACTGAAGCTTTCTTT. This encodes CSATSQNTEAFF.

This clonotype was detected ten times or more. The chain employs TRBV19 and TRBJ1-1; no firm D call. V lost 3 bases and J 2 bases, leaving 4 bases between the germline ends. Germline V gene lookup returns CDR1 LNHDA and CDR2 SQIVND (reference sequence). The CDR3 has 12 residues. CDR3 sequence reads: CASSIGNTEAFF. In DNA, the CDR3 is TGTGCCAGTAGTATCGGTAACACTGAAGCTTTCTTT. Full variable domain (missing parts from reference TRBV19 and TRBJ1-1): DGGITQSPKYLFRKEGQNVTLSCEQNLNHDAMYWYRQDPGQGLRLIYYSQIVNDFQKGDIAEGYSVSREKKESFPLTVTSAQKNPTAFYLCASSIGNTEAFFGQGTRLTVV.

This clonotype was observed once. The likely explanation is a read error, given a far larger clone one base away. This rearrangement joins TRBV6-1 to TRBJ2-7, with D possibly TRBD2 on 5 matching bases. The tail of the sequence fits TRBJ2-5 better, so the J call may be wrong. Germline V gives CDR1 MNHNS, CDR2 SASEGT. The CDR3 runs to 14 residues. Here the CDR3 reads CASSYIGDPVTQYF. CDR3 DNA sequence: TGTGCCAGCAGTTACATCGGGGATCCGGTGACCCAGTACTTC.

V is TRBV28 and J is TRBJ2-1; 8 bases align to TRBD2. V shed 10 bases, J shed 7 bases, and the junction held 9 bases outside the gene matches. Germline CDR1 and CDR2: MDHEN and SYDVKM. The CDR3 runs to 13 residues. The CDR3 is CATRGGGSNEQFF. The CDR3 DNA sequence: TGTGCCACCCGGGGGGGCGGGAGTAATGAGCAGTTCTTC.

This clonotype was counted a few times. The gene calls are TRBV30 and TRBJ1-1; possibly TRBD1 for D (5 bases). The V and J ends lost 0 bases and 3 bases respectively, with 8 bases between them. Germline lookup yields CDR1 GTSNPN and CDR2 SVGIG (reference sequence). The CDR3 sequence is 13 residues long. The CDR3 loop reads CAWSVGGYTEAFF. DNA for the CDR3: TGTGCCTGGAGTGTTGGGGGTTACACTGAAGCTTTCTTT.

The chain combines TRBV20-1 with TRBJ2-2, with D uncertain. Trimming took 5 bases from V and 3 from J, leaving 13 bases between them. Germline CDR1 DFQATT, CDR2 SNEGSKA (reference sequence). The CDR3 has 14 residues. CDR3 sequence: CSAPGRTYTGELFF. The CDR3 region has the DNA TGCAGTGCTCCCGGACGAACATACACCGGGGAGCTGTTTTTT.

This chain uses TRBV28 with TRBJ2-2, with 8 bases that match TRBD1. Germline V gene data show CDR1 as MDHEN and CDR2 as SYDVKM. The V segment lost 3 bases and the J segment 5 bases; nucleotides outside the gene matches: 2. The CDR3 runs to 14 residues. The CDR3 sequence: CASSFRQGTGELFF. The CDR3 DNA sequence: TGTGCCAGCAGTTTCAGACAGGGGACCGGGGAGCTGTTTTTT.

There are a few counts of this clonotype. It may be a read error: a sequence one base away is much more abundant. The chain combines TRBV6-1 with TRBJ2-7; TRBD1 agrees at 11 bases. Germline loops: CDR1 MNHNS, CDR2 SASEGT. CDR3 length: 13 residues. The ends lost 7 bases at V and 2 bases at J; junction bases unmatched: 1. DNA for the CDR3: TGTGCCAGCAAGGGACAGGGGGCCTACGAGCAGTACTTC. Translated: CASKGQGAYEQYF.

The CDR3 DNA sequence: TGTGCCAGTGGGACTAGCGGTAACACCGGGGAGCTGTTTTTT. Protein product: CASGTSGNTGELFF. The chain uses TRBV6-1 and TRBJ2-2, with 11 bases matching TRBD2. CDR1 is MNHNS and CDR2 is SASEGT in the germline V gene. Trimming at V came to 9 bases and at J to 2 bases, leaving 2 bases not matched to a gene. The CDR3 extends over 14 amino acids.